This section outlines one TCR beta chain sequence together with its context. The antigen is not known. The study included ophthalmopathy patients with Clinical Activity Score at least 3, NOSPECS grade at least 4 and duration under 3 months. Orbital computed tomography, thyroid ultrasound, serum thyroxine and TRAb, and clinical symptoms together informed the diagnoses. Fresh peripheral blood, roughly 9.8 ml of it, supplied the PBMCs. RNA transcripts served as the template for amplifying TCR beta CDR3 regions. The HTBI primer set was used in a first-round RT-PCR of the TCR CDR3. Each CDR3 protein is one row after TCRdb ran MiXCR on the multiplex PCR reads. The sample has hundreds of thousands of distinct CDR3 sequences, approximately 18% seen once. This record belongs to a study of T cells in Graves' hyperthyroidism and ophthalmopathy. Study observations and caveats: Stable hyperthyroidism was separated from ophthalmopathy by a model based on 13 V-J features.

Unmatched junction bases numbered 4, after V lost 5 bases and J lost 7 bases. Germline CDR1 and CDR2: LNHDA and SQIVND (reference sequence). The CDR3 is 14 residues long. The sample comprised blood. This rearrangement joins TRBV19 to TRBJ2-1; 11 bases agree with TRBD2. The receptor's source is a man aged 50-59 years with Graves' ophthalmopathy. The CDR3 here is CASSPTSGTNEQFF. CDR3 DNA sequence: TGTGCCAGTAGTCCGACTAGCGGGACGAATGAGCAGTTCTTC.